The 20 T cell receptor beta chains below come from one sample, sequenced in a study of control samples from healthy donors and cancer patients. TCRdb's table, derived via immunoSEQ multiplex PCR, lists solely in-frame clones and lacks some. The sample lists hundreds of thousands of clones; over 75% were seen once. The material sequenced was PBMCs. All receptors derive from a man aged 35-49 years with head and neck cancer.

V and J are TRBV25-1 and TRBJ1-1, with 9 bases lining up with TRBD1. J lost 5 bases, V lost 5 bases, and 9 bases had no gene match. The CDR3 covers 15 residues. From germline, CDR1 is MGHDK and CDR2 SYGVNS. CDR3 coding DNA: TGTGCCAGCAGTCCCCCGGGACAGGGTTGGACTGAAGCTTTCTTT. Protein: CASSPPGQGWTEAFF. Complete variable domain (other parts from reference TRBV25-1 and TRBJ1-1): EADIYQTPRYLVIGTGKKITLECSQTMGHDKMYWYQQDPGMELHLIHYSYGVNSTEKGDLSSESTVSRIRTEHFPLTLESARPSHTSQYLCASSPPGQGWTEAFFGQGTRLTVV.

V and J are TRBV9 and TRBJ1-3; D might be TRBD1 (5 bases). Germline V gene lookup returns CDR1 SGDLS and CDR2 YYNGEE. With 4 bases removed from V and 1 base from J, the gap between germline ends came to 15 bases. This CDR3 has 16 residues. The CDR3 sequence: CASSMGGGRSGNTIYF. DNA for the CDR3: TGTGCCAGCAGCATGGGCGGGGGTCGATCTGGAAACACCATATATTTT.

The V and J genes are TRBV7-9 and TRBJ1-4, with 8 nucleotides matching TRBD1. CDR3 length equals 15 residues. Germline V gives CDR1 SEHNR, CDR2 FQNEAQ (reference sequence). With 4 bases clipped from V and 8 bases from J, the junction kept 9 bases outside the gene matches. The CDR3, as DNA: TGTGCCAGCAGCTACGGGACAGGCCCGGAGGAAAAACTGTTTTTT. It yields the protein CASSYGTGPEEKLFF.

The V call is TRBV10-1, the J call TRBJ2-5, with 7 bases fitting TRBD1. The CDR3 runs 15 residues. Germline V gives CDR1 WNHNN, CDR2 SYGVQD (reference sequence). Germline trimming cut 5 bases from V and 2 bases from J; bases unmatched to any gene: 8. The CDR3 DNA reads TGCGCCAGCAGTACGGGATCAGGGGGTCAAGAGACCCAGTACTTC. Its translation: CASSTGSGGQETQYF.

This chain connects TRBV28 to TRBJ1-2; D is uncertain. V lost 6 bases to trimming and J lost 4 bases, with 15 bases between them. From germline, CDR1 is MDHEN and CDR2 SYDVKM. This CDR3 has 14 residues. CDR3 protein: CASSPPPVPYGYTF. CDR3 in DNA: TGTGCCAGCAGCCCACCCCCAGTCCCCTATGGCTACACCTTC.

The V gene is TRBV19, the J gene TRBJ2-2; D is possibly TRBD2 (6 bases). Trimming left V 3 bases short and J 4 bases short, with 12 bases between. The CDR3 loop spans 15 amino acids. Germline values: CDR1 LNHDA, CDR2 SQIVND (reference sequence). The CDR3 DNA is TGTGCCAGTAGTATTGGAGGGTTGAGCACCGGGGAGCTGTTTTTT. Protein sequence: CASSIGGLSTGELFF.

The sample holds one count of this clone. This sequence joins TRBV7-9 and TRBJ2-3; D ambiguous. Trimming stripped 5 bases from V and 0 bases from J, with 6 bases between. CDR3 size: 13 residues. Germline-derived CDR1 and CDR2 are SEHNR and FQNEAQ (reference sequence). The CDR3 loop is CASSRSSTDTQYF. For the CDR3, the DNA is TGTGCCAGCAGCCGGTCTAGCACAGATACGCAGTATTTT.

The chain carries TRBV24-1 and TRBJ2-2, with D uncertain. Between the trimmed V and J ends, which lost 6 bases and 9 bases, there was a span of 13 bases. CDR3 size: 13 residues. CDR1 and CDR2 (germline): KGHDR, SFDVKD. This CDR3 reads CATSFGPNRELFF. CDR3 bases: TGTGCCACCAGTTTCGGGCCGAACCGGGAGCTGTTTTTT.

The chain is built from TRBV30 and TRBJ2-7; D not certain. This CDR3 has 12 residues. The germline V gene has CDR1 GTSNPN and CDR2 SVGIG (reference sequence). The V and J ends lost 3 bases and 3 bases respectively, with 9 bases between them. Written as DNA, the CDR3 is TGTGCCTGGAGCCGTGACGTCTACGAGCAGTACTTC. Its translation is CAWSRDVYEQYF.

DNA for the CDR3: TGTGCCAGTAGTGGGCTGGACAGGGCGGACACTGAAGCTTTCTTT. Translated: CASSGLDRADTEAFF. V usage is TRBV19 and J usage is TRBJ1-1, with 8 bases matching TRBD1. V shed 5 bases, J shed 3 bases, and the junction held 8 bases outside the gene matches. CDR1 LNHDA and CDR2 SQIVND come from the germline V gene (reference sequence). CDR3 length equals 15 residues.

The rearrangement joins TRBV3-1 (or the pseudogene TRBV3-2) to TRBJ2-7, with D tentatively TRBD2 (5 bases). The CDR3 runs to 15 residues. V lost 3 bases, J lost 6 bases, and 18 bases lay in between. Germline V gene lookup returns CDR1 LGHDT and CDR2 YNNKEL (reference sequence). The CDR3 coding sequence is TGTGCCAGCAGCCAGCGTCCATCCTCCGGAGGCGAGCAGTACTTC. It yields the protein CASSQRPSSGGEQYF.

V and J are TRBV4-3 and TRBJ2-7; TRBD1 matches at 7 bases. The V gene end was trimmed by 0 bases and the J gene end by 3 bases; junction bases not matched to a gene: 8. The CDR3 is 16 amino acids. CDR1 LGHNA and CDR2 YSLEER come from the germline V gene. The CDR3, as DNA: TGCGCCAGCAGCCAAGATGACAGGGATTTGAGCTACGAGCAGTACTTC. Its protein is CASSQDDRDLSYEQYF.

V and J are TRBV4-3 and TRBJ1-2; D remains unclear. The CDR3 is made up of 15 amino acids. CDR1 is LGHNA, CDR2 YSLEER, per germline. V lost 0 bases to trimming and J lost 1 base, with 9 bases between them. CDR3 in amino acids: CASSQDSSVNYGYTF. CDR3 nucleotide sequence: TGCGCCAGCAGCCAAGATTCGTCGGTTAACTATGGCTACACCTTC.

The chain carries TRBV30 and TRBJ1-6; the match to TRBD1 covers 7 bases. The junction had 9 bases not matched to a gene; V was cut back by 4 bases and J by 9 bases. CDR1 GTSNPN and CDR2 SVGIG come from the germline V gene (reference sequence). The CDR3 runs 14 residues. DNA of the CDR3: TGTGCCTGGAAGGCAGGGGGGGATTCTTCACCCCTCCACTTT. It yields the protein CAWKAGGDSSPLHF.

V usage is TRBV5-1 and J usage is TRBJ2-7; possibly TRBD2 for D (5 bases). This CDR3 comprises 13 residues. Per the germline V gene, CDR1 is SGHRS and CDR2 is YFSETQ. With 4 bases removed from V and 2 bases from J, the gap between germline ends came to 10 bases. The CDR3 loop reads CASSKTEAYEQYF. The CDR3 nucleotides read TGCGCCAGCAGCAAAACGGAGGCCTACGAGCAGTACTTC. Full variable domain (outside the CDR3, taken from reference TRBV5-1 and TRBJ2-7): KAGVTQTPRYLIKTRGQQVTLSCSPISGHRSVSWYQQTPGQGLQFLFEYFSETQRNKGNFPGRFSGRQFSNSRSEMNVSTLELGDSALYLCASSKTEAYEQYFGPGTRLTVT.

The chain joins TRBV11-3 to TRBJ2-1, with D maybe TRBD1 (6 bases). Deletions cut 2 bases from V and 8 bases from J, with 13 bases between. Germline CDR1 reads SGHNT; CDR2 reads YENEEA. The CDR3 totals 14 residues. CDR3: CASSLNRDRYEQFF. The CDR3 DNA reads TGTGCCAGCAGCTTAAACAGGGATAGATATGAGCAGTTCTTC.

The chain is built from TRBV7-3 and TRBJ2-1, with 13 bases that match TRBD2. The CDR3 extends over 18 amino acids. V lost 5 bases to trimming and J lost 7 bases; unmatched junction nucleotides: 14. CDR1 and CDR2 (germline): SGHTA, FQGTGA. CDR3 coding DNA: TGTGCCAGCAGCCCATCCACTAGCACTAGCGGGAGGGCGAATGAGCAGTTCTTC. It codes for CASSPSTSTSGRANEQFF.

The chain recombines TRBV28 with TRBJ2-7; TRBD1 or TRBD2 may be the D gene (5 bases each). The V and J ends lost 10 bases and 6 bases respectively, with 13 bases between them. This CDR3 spans 11 amino acids. Germline CDR1 is MDHEN and CDR2 is SYDVKM. The CDR3 sequence is CAIMGVAEQYF. The CDR3 DNA follows: TGTGCCATCATGGGGGTTGCCGAGCAGTACTTC.

The J gene is TRBJ1-2, the V gene TRBV28; D call uncertain. The CDR3 contains 15 residues. Looked up from germline, CDR1 is MDHEN and CDR2 is SYDVKM. V was clipped by 7 bases and J by 6 bases, with 21 bases between them. DNA of the CDR3: TGTGCCAGCACCCTGGAGCACTCCCTTTATGATGGCTACACCTTC. The encoded protein is CASTLEHSLYDGYTF.

The rearrangement uses TRBV7-6 and TRBJ2-7, with 9 bases matching TRBD2. CDR1 is SGHVS and CDR2 is FNYEAQ in the germline V gene. V trimming: 1 base; J trimming: 0 bases; junction bases outside the gene matches: 7. There are 17 residues in the CDR3. CDR3 sequence (DNA): TGTGCCAGCAGCTTAGGATGGCTAGCGGGAACCTCCTACGAGCAGTACTTC. Protein: CASSLGWLAGTSYEQYF.